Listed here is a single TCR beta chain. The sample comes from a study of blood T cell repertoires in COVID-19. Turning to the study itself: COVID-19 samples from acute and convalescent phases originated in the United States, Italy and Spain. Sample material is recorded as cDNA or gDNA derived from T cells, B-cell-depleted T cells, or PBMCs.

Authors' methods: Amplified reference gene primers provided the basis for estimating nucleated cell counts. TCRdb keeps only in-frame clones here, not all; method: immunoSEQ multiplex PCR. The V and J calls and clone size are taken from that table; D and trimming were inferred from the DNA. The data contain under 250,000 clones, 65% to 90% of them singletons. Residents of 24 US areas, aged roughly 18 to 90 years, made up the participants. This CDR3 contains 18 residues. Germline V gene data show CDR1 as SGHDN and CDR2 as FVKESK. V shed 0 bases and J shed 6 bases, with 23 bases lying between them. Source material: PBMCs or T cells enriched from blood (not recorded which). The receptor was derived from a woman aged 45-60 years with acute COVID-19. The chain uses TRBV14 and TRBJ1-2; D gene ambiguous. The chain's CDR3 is CASSQEAGRRPTNHGYTF. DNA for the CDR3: TGTGCCAGCAGCCAAGAGGCCGGGAGACGCCCCACCAATCATGGCTACACCTTC.